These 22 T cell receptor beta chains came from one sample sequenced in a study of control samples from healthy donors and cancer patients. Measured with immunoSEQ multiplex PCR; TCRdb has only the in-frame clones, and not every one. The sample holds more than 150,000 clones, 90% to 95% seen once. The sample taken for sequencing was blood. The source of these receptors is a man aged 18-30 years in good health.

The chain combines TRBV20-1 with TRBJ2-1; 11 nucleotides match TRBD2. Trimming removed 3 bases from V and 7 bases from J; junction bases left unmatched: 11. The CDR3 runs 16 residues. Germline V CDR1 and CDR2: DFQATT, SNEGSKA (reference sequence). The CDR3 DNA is TGCAGTGCTAGTCTCAGACCTAGCGGGGGGCCTAATGAGCAGTTCTTC. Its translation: CSASLRPSGGPNEQFF.

DNA for the CDR3: TGTGCCAGCAGAGAAATAGTGGACAGTGGAAACACCATATATTTT. Residues: CASREIVDSGNTIYF. The V gene is TRBV2, the J gene TRBJ1-3, with D possibly TRBD1 on 6 matching bases. V shed 6 bases and J shed 3 bases, with 15 bases lying between them. The CDR3 runs to 15 residues. Germline V lookup: CDR1 SNHLY, CDR2 FYNNEI.

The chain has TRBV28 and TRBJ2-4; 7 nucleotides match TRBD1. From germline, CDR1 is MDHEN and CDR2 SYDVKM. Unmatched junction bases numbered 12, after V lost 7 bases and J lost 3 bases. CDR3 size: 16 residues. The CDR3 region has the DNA TGTGCCAGCACCTTGATCCGGACAGGTCTCAAAAACATTCAGTACTTC. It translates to CASTLIRTGLKNIQYF.

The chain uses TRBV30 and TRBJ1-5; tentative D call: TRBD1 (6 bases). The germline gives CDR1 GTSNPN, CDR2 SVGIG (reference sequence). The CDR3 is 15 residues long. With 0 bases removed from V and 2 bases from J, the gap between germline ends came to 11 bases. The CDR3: CAWSVQGMGNQPQHF. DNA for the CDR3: TGTGCCTGGAGTGTACAGGGAATGGGCAATCAGCCCCAGCATTTT.

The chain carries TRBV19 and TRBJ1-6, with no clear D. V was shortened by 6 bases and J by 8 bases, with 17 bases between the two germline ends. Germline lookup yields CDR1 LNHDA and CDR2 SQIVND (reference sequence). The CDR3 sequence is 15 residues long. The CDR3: CASSRTRSGDSPLHF. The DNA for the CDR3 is TGTGCCAGTAGCCGAACCCGGAGCGGAGATTCACCCCTCCACTTT.

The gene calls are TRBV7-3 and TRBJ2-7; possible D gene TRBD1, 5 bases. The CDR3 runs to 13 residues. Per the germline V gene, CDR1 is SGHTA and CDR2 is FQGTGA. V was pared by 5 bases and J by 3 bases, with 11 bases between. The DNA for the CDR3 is TGTGCCAGCAGCCAGGGCCCCCACTACGAGCAGTACTTC. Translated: CASSQGPHYEQYF.

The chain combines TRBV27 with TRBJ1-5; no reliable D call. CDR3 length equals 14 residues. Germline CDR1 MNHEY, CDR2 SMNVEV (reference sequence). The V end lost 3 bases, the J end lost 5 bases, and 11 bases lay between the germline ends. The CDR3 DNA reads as TGTGCCAGCAGTTTGGGTCGGGGTGATCAGCCCCAGCATTTT. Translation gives CASSLGRGDQPQHF.

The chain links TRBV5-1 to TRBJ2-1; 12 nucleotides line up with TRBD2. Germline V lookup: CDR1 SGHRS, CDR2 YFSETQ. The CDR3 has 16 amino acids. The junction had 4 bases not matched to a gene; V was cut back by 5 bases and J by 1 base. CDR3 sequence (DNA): TGCGCCAGCAGTCTAGCGGGGGGGATGTCCTACAATGAGCAGTTCTTC. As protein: CASSLAGGMSYNEQFF.

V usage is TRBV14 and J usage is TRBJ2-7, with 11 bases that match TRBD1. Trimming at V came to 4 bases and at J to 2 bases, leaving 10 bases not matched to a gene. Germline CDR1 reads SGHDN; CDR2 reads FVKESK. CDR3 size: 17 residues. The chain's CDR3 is CASSRSQRTGGAYEQYF. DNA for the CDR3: TGTGCCAGCAGCCGGAGCCAGCGGACAGGGGGCGCCTACGAGCAGTACTTC.

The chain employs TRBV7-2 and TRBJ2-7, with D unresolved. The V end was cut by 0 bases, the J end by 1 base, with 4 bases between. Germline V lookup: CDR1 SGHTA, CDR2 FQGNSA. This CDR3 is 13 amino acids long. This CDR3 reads CASSLATSYEQYF. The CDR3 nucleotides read TGTGCCAGCAGCTTAGCAACTTCCTACGAGCAGTACTTC.

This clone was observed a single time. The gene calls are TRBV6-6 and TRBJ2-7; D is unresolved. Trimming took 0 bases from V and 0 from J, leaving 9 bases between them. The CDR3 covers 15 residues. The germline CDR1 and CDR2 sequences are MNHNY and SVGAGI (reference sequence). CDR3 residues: CASSYSMAVSYEQYF. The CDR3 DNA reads TGTGCCAGCAGTTACTCGATGGCGGTCTCCTACGAGCAGTACTTC.

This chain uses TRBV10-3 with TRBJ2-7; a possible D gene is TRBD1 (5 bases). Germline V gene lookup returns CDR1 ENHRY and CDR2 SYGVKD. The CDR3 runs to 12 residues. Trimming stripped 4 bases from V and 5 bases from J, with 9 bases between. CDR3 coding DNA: TGTGCCATCAGTGGGCAAGGGGACGAGCAGTACTTC. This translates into CAISGQGDEQYF.

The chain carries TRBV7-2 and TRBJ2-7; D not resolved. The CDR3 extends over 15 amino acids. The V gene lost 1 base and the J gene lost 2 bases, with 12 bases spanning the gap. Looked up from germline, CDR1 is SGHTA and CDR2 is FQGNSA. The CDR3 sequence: CASSLVGSSTYEQYF. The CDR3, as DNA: TGTGCCAGCAGCTTAGTCGGTAGCTCCACCTACGAGCAGTACTTC.

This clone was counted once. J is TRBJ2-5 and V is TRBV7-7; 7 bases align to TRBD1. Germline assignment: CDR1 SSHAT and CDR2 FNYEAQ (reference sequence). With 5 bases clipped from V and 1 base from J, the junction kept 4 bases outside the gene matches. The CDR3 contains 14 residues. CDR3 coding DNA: TGTGCCAGCAGCCCAGGGACAGCCCAAGAGACCCAGTACTTC. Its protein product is CASSPGTAQETQYF.

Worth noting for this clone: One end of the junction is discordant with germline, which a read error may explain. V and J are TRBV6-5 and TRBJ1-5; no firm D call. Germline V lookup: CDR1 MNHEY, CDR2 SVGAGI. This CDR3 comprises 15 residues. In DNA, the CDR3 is TGTGCCAGCAGTGACTCCCCGTATAGCAATCAGCCCCAGCATTTT. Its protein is CASSDSPYSNQPQHF.

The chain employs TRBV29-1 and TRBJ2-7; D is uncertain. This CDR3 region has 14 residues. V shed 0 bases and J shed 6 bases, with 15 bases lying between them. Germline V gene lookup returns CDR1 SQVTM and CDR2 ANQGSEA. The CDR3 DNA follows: TGCAGCGTTGAAGAAACTTCGCCGGCCCTCGAGCAGTACTTC. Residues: CSVEETSPALEQYF.

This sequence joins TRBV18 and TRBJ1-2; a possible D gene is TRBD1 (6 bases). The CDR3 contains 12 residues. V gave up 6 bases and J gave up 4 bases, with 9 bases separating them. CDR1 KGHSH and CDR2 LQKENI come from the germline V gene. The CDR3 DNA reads TGTGCCAGCTCCCCGGACAGCTATGGCTACACCTTC. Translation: CASSPDSYGYTF.

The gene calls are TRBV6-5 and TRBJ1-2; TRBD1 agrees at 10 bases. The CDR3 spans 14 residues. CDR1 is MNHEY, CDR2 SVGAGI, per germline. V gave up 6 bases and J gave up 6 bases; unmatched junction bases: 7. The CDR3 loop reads CASRKTGGADGYTF. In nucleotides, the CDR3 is TGTGCCAGCAGAAAGACAGGGGGCGCGGATGGCTACACCTTC.

The DNA for the CDR3 is TGTGCCAGCAGCTTATTGGATCAGGGGGCGGACTATGGCTACACCTTC. Its protein product is CASSLLDQGADYGYTF. The chain combines TRBV7-8 with TRBJ1-2; TRBD1 matches 8 bases. The CDR3 length is 16 residues. Germline V gene sequence: CDR1 SGHVS, CDR2 FQNEAQ. Trimming took 2 bases from V and 3 from J; bases not matched to a gene: 8. Complete variable domain (other parts from reference TRBV7-8 and TRBJ1-2): GAGVSQSPRYKVAKRGQDVALRCDPISGHVSLFWYQQALGQGPEFLTYFQNEAQLDKSGLPSDRFFAERPEGSVSTLKIQRTQQEDSAVYLCASSLLDQGADYGYTFGSGTRLTVV.

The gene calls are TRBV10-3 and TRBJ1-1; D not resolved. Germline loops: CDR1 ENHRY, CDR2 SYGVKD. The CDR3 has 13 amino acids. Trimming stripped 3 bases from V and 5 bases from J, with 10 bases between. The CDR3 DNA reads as TGTGCCATCAGTGAATTATCTGGGACTGAAGCTTTCTTT. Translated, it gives CAISELSGTEAFF.

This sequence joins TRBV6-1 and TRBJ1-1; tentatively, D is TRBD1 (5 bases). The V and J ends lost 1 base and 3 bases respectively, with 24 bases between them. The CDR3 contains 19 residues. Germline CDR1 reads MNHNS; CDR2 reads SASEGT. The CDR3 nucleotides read TGTGCCAGCAGTGAAGGGGGCCCCCTGAGATGGAATCGGGACACTGAAGCTTTCTTT. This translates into CASSEGGPLRWNRDTEAFF.

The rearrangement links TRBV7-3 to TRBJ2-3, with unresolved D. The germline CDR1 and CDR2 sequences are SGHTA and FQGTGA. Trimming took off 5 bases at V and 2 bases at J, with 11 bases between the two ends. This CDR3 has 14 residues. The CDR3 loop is CASSPMWNTDTQYF. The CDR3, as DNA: TGTGCCAGCAGCCCGATGTGGAACACAGATACGCAGTATTTT.